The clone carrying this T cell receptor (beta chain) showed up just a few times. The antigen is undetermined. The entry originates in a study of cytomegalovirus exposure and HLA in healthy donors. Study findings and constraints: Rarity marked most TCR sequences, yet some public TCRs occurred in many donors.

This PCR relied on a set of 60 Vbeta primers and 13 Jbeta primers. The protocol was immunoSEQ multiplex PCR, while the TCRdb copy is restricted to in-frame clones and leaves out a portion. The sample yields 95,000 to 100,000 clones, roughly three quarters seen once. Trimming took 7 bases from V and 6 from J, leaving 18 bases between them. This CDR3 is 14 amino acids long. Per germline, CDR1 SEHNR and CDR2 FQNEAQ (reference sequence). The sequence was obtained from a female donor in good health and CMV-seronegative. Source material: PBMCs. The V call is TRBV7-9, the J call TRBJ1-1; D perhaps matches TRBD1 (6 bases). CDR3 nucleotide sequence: TGTGCCAGCATGAACGGGAACAGGGCCGCTGAAGCTTTCTTT. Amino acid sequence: CASMNGNRAAEAFF.